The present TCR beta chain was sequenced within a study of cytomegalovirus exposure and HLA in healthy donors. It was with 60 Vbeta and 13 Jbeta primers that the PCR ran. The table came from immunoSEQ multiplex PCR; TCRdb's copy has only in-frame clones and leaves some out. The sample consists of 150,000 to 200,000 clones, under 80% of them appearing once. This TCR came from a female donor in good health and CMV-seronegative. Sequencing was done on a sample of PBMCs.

The CDR3 region is CASTPDSHNEQFF. The CDR3 region has the DNA TGTGCCAGCACCCCCGACTCTCACAATGAGCAGTTCTTC. The chain has TRBV27 and TRBJ2-1, with D uncertain. This CDR3 has 13 amino acids. Trimming stripped 7 bases from V and 5 bases from J, with 12 bases between. Germline V gives CDR1 MNHEY, CDR2 SMNVEV (reference sequence).